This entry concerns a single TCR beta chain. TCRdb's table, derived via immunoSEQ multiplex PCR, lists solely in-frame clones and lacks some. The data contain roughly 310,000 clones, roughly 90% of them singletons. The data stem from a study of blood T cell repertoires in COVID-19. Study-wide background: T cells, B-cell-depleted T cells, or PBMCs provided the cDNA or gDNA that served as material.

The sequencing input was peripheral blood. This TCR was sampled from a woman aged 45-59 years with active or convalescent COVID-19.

The CDR3: CASSYELSGGSYNEQFF. The CDR3 DNA sequence: TGTGCCAGCAGTTACGAGTTATCCGGGGGGTCCTACAATGAGCAGTTCTTC. V is TRBV6-2 or TRBV6-3 and J is TRBJ2-1, with 7 bases fitting TRBD2. From germline, CDR1 is MNHEY and CDR2 SVGEGT. V gave up 2 bases and J gave up 1 base; unmatched junction bases: 8. The CDR3 has 17 amino acids.